This entry lists 17 T cell receptor beta chains sequenced from one sample in a study of blood T cell repertoires in COVID-19. The data were produced by immunoSEQ multiplex PCR, yet TCRdb's version contains in-frame clones alone and is incomplete. This table holds 200,000 to 250,000 clones, roughly 86% found once. Material: peripheral blood. The receptors were gathered from an elderly man with acute or convalescent COVID-19.

This clone was detected only once. The chain is built from TRBV5-1 and TRBJ1-5, with TRBD1 matching over 9 bases. The CDR3 is 15 amino acids. CDR1 SGHRS and CDR2 YFSETQ come from the germline V gene. V lost 5 bases and J lost 4; bases outside the gene matches: 7. The CDR3 nucleotides read TGCGCCAGCAGTAAAGGACAGGGGTTTAATCAGCCCCAGCATTTT. Translated: CASSKGQGFNQPQHF.

This clone was found a few times. The chain employs TRBV6-5 and TRBJ1-5; weak D call: TRBD1 (5 bases). With 6 bases removed from V and 2 bases from J, the gap between germline ends came to 14 bases. The CDR3 is made up of 15 amino acids. CDR1 MNHEY and CDR2 SVGAGI come from the germline V gene. CDR3 in DNA: TGTGCCAGCAGATCCTCAGGGTCGGGCAATCAGCCCCAGCATTTT. Protein sequence: CASRSSGSGNQPQHF.

The gene calls are TRBV28 and TRBJ1-3; unclear D gene. This CDR3 is 14 amino acids long. Germline values: CDR1 MDHEN, CDR2 SYDVKM. With 7 bases removed from V and 0 bases from J, the gap between germline ends came to 10 bases. CDR3 in amino acids: CASTPSYSGNTIYF. Written as DNA, the CDR3 is TGTGCCAGCACTCCGAGCTACTCTGGAAACACCATATATTTT. Using reference TRBV28 and TRBJ1-3 for the parts outside the CDR3, the full variable domain is DVKVTQSSRYLVKRTGEKVFLECVQDMDHENMFWYRQDPGLGLRLIYFSYDVKMKEKGDIPEGYSVSREKKERFSLILESASTNQTSMYLCASTPSYSGNTIYFGEGSWLTVV.

Only a few counts were recorded for this clone. The J gene is TRBJ2-1, the V gene TRBV14; 7 bases are shared with TRBD2. V was clipped by 0 bases and J by 4 bases; unmatched bases: 9. Per germline, CDR1 SGHDN and CDR2 FVKESK. The CDR3 runs 17 residues. The CDR3 region is CASSQDKGGAKYNEQFF. The CDR3 bases are TGTGCCAGCAGCCAAGATAAGGGAGGGGCGAAATACAATGAGCAGTTCTTC.

The chain is built from TRBV7-2 and TRBJ1-6; D ambiguous. The CDR3 sequence is 15 residues long. CDR1 SGHTA and CDR2 FQGNSA come from the germline V gene. Trimming removed 1 base from V and 9 bases from J, with 13 bases in between. The DNA of the CDR3 is TGTGCCAGCAGCTTAGAGACGGGAGGCTCTTCACCCCTCCACTTT. This translates into CASSLETGGSSPLHF.

The rearrangement joins TRBV28 to TRBJ2-5; D is possibly TRBD2 (6 bases). Germline V gene sequence: CDR1 MDHEN, CDR2 SYDVKM. The CDR3 totals 13 residues. V was shortened by 5 bases and J by 2 bases, with 9 bases between the two germline ends. CDR3 residues: CASSQGLQETQYF. The DNA of the CDR3 is TGTGCCAGCAGTCAGGGACTTCAAGAGACCCAGTACTTC.

This rearrangement joins TRBV9 to TRBJ1-3; possible D gene TRBD1, 5 bases. Per the germline V gene, CDR1 is SGDLS and CDR2 is YYNGEE. The CDR3 consists of 16 residues. Trimming shortened V by 6 bases and J by 0 bases, and 16 bases separated the two germline ends. The CDR3 bases are TGTGCCAGCACCGCTGGGGGACTGAGCTCTGGAAACACCATATATTTT. It encodes CASTAGGLSSGNTIYF.

The rearrangement joins TRBV12-3 or TRBV12-4 to TRBJ2-3; D not certain. This CDR3 contains 13 residues. V was shortened by 4 bases and J by 7 bases, with 12 bases between the two germline ends. The CDR3 sequence is CASSWAGRNTQYF. For the CDR3, the DNA is TGTGCCAGCAGTTGGGCAGGTCGTAATACGCAGTATTTT.

The chain couples TRBV29-1 to TRBJ1-1; D possibly corresponds to TRBD1 (6 bases). The CDR3 has 14 residues. Deletions cut 5 bases from V and 1 base from J, with 14 bases between. Germline CDR1 is SQVTM and CDR2 is ANQGSEA. CDR3 sequence: CSVTLGQKNTEAFF. The CDR3 coding sequence is TGCAGCGTTACCCTCGGACAGAAGAACACTGAAGCTTTCTTT.

This clone was detected once. This chain links TRBV2 with TRBJ1-6; no firm D call. Germline CDR1 is SNHLY and CDR2 is FYNNEI. Trimming removed 6 bases at V and 5 bases at J, with 8 bases between. CDR3 size: 13 residues. CDR3 DNA: TGTGCCAGCAGAACAGAGCATAATTCACCCCTCCACTTT. It translates to CASRTEHNSPLHF.

This clone was seen more than once but under ten times. This CDR3 is CASSALGQGSTDTQYF. The CDR3 nucleotides read TGTGCCAGCAGCGCCCTAGGACAGGGATCAACAGATACGCAGTATTTT. J is TRBJ2-3 and V is TRBV21-1; the table's D call of TRBD1 was not tested on the DNA. TRBV21-1 is recorded as a pseudogene. This CDR3 has 16 residues.

This clone occurred a few times. This chain connects TRBV3-1 (or the pseudogene TRBV3-2) to TRBJ2-2; TRBD2 aligns across 11 bases. With V trimmed by 0 bases and J by 4 bases, 7 bases remained unmatched. CDR1 is LGHDT and CDR2 is YNNKEL in the germline V gene (reference sequence). The CDR3 runs 18 residues. The CDR3 DNA is TGTGCCAGCAGCCAAGAGACGGGGCTAGCGGGGGGCACCGGGGAGCTGTTTTTT. It codes for CASSQETGLAGGTGELFF.

A word on this clone: At the DNA level, this CDR3 is encoded by other sequences in the same sample as well. V and J are TRBV12-3 or TRBV12-4 and TRBJ2-7; tentative D call: TRBD2 (6 bases). The V gene lost 0 bases and the J gene lost 3 bases, with 6 bases spanning the gap. CDR3 length equals 13 residues. CDR3 loop: CASSLAGSYEQYF. In DNA, the CDR3 is TGTGCCAGCAGTTTAGCCGGGAGCTACGAGCAGTACTTC.

The chain uses TRBV19 and TRBJ1-2, with D possibly TRBD1 on 5 matching bases. CDR3 length: 14 amino acids. Germline CDR1 reads LNHDA; CDR2 reads SQIVND (reference sequence). V dropped 4 bases and J dropped 2 bases, with 11 bases sitting between them. CDR3 residues: CASSSSRGNYGYTF. CDR3 DNA: TGTGCCAGTAGTAGTTCCCGGGGGAACTATGGCTACACCTTC.

This sequence joins TRBV2 and TRBJ1-2; maybe TRBD1 (6 bases). The CDR3 runs 12 residues. Germline CDR1 SNHLY, CDR2 FYNNEI. V shed 4 bases and J shed 7 bases, with 10 bases lying between them. Here the CDR3 reads CASSVRGTGYTF. The CDR3 bases are TGTGCCAGCAGTGTTAGGGGGACTGGCTACACCTTC.

The genes are TRBV7-9 and TRBJ2-1; D is possibly TRBD2 (6 bases). The CDR3 spans 16 residues. The germline V gene encodes CDR1 SEHNR and CDR2 FQNEAQ (reference sequence). V shed 5 bases and J shed 0 bases, with 14 bases lying between them. The DNA for the CDR3 is TGTGCCAGCAGCCAAGGTGGGGGGAGCTCCTACAATGAGCAGTTCTTC. This codes for CASSQGGGSSYNEQFF.

The chain uses TRBV28 and TRBJ1-2, with 10 bases lining up with TRBD1. This CDR3 is 16 amino acids long. V gave up 5 bases and J gave up 2 bases; unmatched junction bases: 8. Germline CDR1 MDHEN, CDR2 SYDVKM. CDR3 region: CASSPSPGQGNYGYTF. Here the CDR3 DNA reads TGTGCCAGCAGTCCGTCTCCGGGACAGGGGAACTATGGCTACACCTTC.